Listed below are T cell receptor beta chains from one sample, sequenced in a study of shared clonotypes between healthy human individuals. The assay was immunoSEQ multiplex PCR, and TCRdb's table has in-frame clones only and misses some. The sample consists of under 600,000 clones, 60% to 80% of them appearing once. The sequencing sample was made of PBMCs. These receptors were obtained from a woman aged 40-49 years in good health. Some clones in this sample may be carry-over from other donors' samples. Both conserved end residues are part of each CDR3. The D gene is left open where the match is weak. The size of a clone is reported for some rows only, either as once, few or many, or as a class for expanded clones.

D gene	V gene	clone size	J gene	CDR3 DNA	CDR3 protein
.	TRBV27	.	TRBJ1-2	TGTGCCAGCAGTACAACCCCCCTCGGGAGGCTCGGCTACACCTTC	CASSTTPLGRLGYTF
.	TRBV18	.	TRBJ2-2	TGTGCCAGCCCGGACCATGAGGGGATAAACACCGGGGAGCTGTTTTTT	CASPDHEGINTGELFF
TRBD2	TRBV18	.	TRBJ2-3	TGTGCCAGCTCACCGTTTAGCGGGACCACAGATACGCAGTATTTT	CASSPFSGTTDTQYF
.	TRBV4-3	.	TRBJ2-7	TGCGCCAGCAGCCAAGATGCGACGACCTACGAGCAGTACTTC	CASSQDATTYEQYF
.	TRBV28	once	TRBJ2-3	TGTGCCAGCAGTCCACGTGCGGGAACTGCTAGCACAGATACGCAGTATTTT	CASSPRAGTASTDTQYF
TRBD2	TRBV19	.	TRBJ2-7	TGTGCCAGTACCAGAAGCGGGATTTTCTCCGAGCAGTACTTC	CASTRSGIFSEQYF
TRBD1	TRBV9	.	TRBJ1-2	TGTGCCAGCAGCGAGGGGGCGCGGGGCTACACCTTC	CASSEGARGYTF
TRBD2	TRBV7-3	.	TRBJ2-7	TGTGCCAGCAGCTTAGGGGAGGGCCACGAGCAGTACTTC	CASSLGEGHEQYF
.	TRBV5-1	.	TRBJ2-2	TGCGCCAGCAGCCTAAATTCCGACACCCCTGGGCTTGGCGGGGAGCTGTTTTTT	CASSLNSDTPGLGGELFF
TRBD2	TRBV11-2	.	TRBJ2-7	TGTGCCAGCAGCTTAGAAAGGGGGACTAGCGGGAAATACGAGCAGTACTTC	CASSLERGTSGKYEQYF
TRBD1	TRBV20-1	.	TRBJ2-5	TGCAGCGGACACAGGGGAGAGACCCAGTACTTC	CSGHRGETQYF
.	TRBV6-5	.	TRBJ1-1	TGTGCCAGCAGAGAAGACAGGAGGGTCCCTGAAGCTTTCTTT	CASREDRRVPEAFF
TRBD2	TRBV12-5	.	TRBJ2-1	TGTGCTAGTGGTTTGGGACTAGCGGACAGCTCCTACAATGAGCAGTTCTTC	CASGLGLADSSYNEQFF
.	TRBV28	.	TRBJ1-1	TGTGCCAGTGCATCGGGGGCCCCTGAAGTCGCTTTCTTT	CASASGAPEVAFF
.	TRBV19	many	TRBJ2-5	TGTGCCAGTAGAGTTGGGGGAAGCGAGACCCAGTACTTC	CASRVGGSETQYF
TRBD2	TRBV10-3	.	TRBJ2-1	TGTGCCATCAGGACCGCCGGGACTAGCAACCTCAATGAGCAGTTCTTC	CAIRTAGTSNLNEQFF
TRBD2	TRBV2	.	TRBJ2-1	TGTGCCAGCAGTGAAAGGCTAGCGGGAGGGTTCGGTGAGCAGTTCTTC	CASSERLAGGFGEQFF
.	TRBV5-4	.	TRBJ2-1	TGTGCCAGCAGCTTGGGGGGCGTATACAATGAGCAGTTCTTC	CASSLGGVYNEQFF
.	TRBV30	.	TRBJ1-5	TGTGCCTGGAGTGTGGGGTATAGGGATCAGCCCCAGCATTTT	CAWSVGYRDQPQHF
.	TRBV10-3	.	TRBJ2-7	TGTGCCATCAGTGAGTCTGGGGGCTCCTACGAGCAGTACTTC	CAISESGGSYEQYF
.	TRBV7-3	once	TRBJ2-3	TGTGCCAGCAGCCCTATGGGGCAGCCCACAGATACGCAGTATTTT	CASSPMGQPTDTQYF
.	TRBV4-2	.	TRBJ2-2	TGTGCCAGCAGTTCCAGAGCGGGTAGGAACACCGGGGAGCTGTTTTTT	CASSSRAGRNTGELFF
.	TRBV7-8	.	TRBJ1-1	TGTGCCAGCAGCTTACTTTTCGGGGCAAACACTGAAGCTTTCTTT	CASSLLFGANTEAFF
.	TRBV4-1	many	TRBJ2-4	TGCGCCAGCAGCCCCGTGGGGTCCGGCCGAGCCAAAAACATTCAGTACTTC	CASSPVGSGRAKNIQYF
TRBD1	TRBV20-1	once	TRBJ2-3	TGCAGCGACAGGGGAACAGATACGCAGTATTTT	CSDRGTDTQYF
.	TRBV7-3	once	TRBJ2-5	TGTGCCAGCAGCTTAAGCGGGTGGCAAGAGACCCAGTACTTC	CASSLSGWQETQYF
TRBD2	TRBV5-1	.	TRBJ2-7	TGCGCCAGCAGCCCCATAGCGGGAAGCTCCTACGAGCAGTACTTC	CASSPIAGSSYEQYF
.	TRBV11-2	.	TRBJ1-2	TGTGCCAGCAGCTTAAATCCCGGGGTCGAGGGCTACACCTTC	CASSLNPGVEGYTF
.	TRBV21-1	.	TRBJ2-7	TGTGCCAGCAGCAACGGGCTAGCTAAGGGTTGTGACTACGAGCAGTACTTC	CASSNGLAKGCDYEQYF
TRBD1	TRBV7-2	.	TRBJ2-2	TGTGCCAGCAGCCTTACAGGGGGCGCGGGCACCGGGGAGCTGTTTTTT	CASSLTGGAGTGELFF
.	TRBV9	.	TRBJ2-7	TGTGCCAGCAGCGTAGAGGGGACGTACGAGCAGTACTTC	CASSVEGTYEQYF
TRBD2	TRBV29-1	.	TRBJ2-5	TGCAGCGCCGGGGGGATGGGATCCCAGTACTTC	CSAGGMGSQYF
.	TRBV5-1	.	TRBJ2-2	TGCGCCAGCAGCACCAGGGGGGCGGACACCGGGGAGCTGTTTTTT	CASSTRGADTGELFF
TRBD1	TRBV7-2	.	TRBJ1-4	TGTGCCAGCAGCCCGGGACAGGGAAACCGGGGTGCGGAAAAACTGTTTTTT	CASSPGQGNRGAEKLFF
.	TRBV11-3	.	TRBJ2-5	TGTGCCAGCAGCTTGGGCAGGGTGGGAGAGCAGTACTTC	CASSLGRVGEQYF
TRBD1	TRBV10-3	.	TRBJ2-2	TGTGCCATCAGTGAGTCGGGACAGGGGCCCACCGGGGAGCTGTTTTTT	CAISESGQGPTGELFF
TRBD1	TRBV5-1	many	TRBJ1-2	TGCGCCAGCAGCTTACAGGGGAACTATGGCTACACCTTC	CASSLQGNYGYTF
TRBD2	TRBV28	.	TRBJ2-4	TGTGCCAGCAGTTTCGGACTAGCGGGAGGAATAGCCAAAAACATTCAGTACTTC	CASSFGLAGGIAKNIQYF
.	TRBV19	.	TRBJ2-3	TGTGCCAGTAGTTCGAGGACTAGCACAGATACGCAGTATTTT	CASSSRTSTDTQYF
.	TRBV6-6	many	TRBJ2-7	TGTGCCAGCAGCCCAGGAGAGGTCGACGAGCAGTACTTC	CASSPGEVDEQYF
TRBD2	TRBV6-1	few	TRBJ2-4	TGTGCCAGCAGGGGGACTAGCGGCAAACAAAACATTCAGTACTTC	CASRGTSGKQNIQYF
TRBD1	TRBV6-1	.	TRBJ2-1	TGTGCCAGCAGTGCCCGGGACAGGTCCTACAATGAGCAGTTCTTC	CASSARDRSYNEQFF
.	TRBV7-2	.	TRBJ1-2	TGTGCCAGCAGCGCAGCCGACAGAACTAACTATGGCTACACCTTC	CASSAADRTNYGYTF
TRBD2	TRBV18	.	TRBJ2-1	TGTGCCAGCTCACTTCTAACCGGGACTAGCGGGAGGGCCGCTAGTGAGCAGTTCTTC	CASSLLTGTSGRAASEQFF
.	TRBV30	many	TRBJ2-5	TGTGCCTGGAGTCACGGCAGTCGGGAGACCCAGTACTTC	CAWSHGSRETQYF
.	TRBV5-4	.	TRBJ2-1	TGTGCCAGCAGGGTGGACAGAGAATCCTACAATGAGCAGTTCTTC	CASRVDRESYNEQFF
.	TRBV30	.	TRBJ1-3	TGTGCCTGGAACTTTAGAGGCTTTGGTGGAAACACCATATATTTT	CAWNFRGFGGNTIYF
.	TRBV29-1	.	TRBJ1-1	TGCAGCGTCATGGGGGGAGTTGGCACTGAAGCTTTCTTT	CSVMGGVGTEAFF
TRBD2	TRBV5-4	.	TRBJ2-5	TGTGCCAGCAGCTTGAGGGGTAGCGGGAGTTTGGCGGAGACCCAGTACTTC	CASSLRGSGSLAETQYF
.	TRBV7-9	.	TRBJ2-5	TGTGCCAGCAGCTTAGAGGGGCGGTCGGAGACCCAGTACTTC	CASSLEGRSETQYF
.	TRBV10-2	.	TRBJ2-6	TGCGCCAGCAGCTTAAAAACTAGCTCTGGGGCCAACGTCCTGACTTTC	CASSLKTSSGANVLTF
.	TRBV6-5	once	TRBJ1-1	TGTGCCAGCAGTTACGGAGTGCCCGGGACTGAAGCTTTCTTT	CASSYGVPGTEAFF
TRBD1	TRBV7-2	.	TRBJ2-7	TGTGCCAGCAGCTTAGCGGGACAGGGGAGCTCCTACGAGCAGTACTTC	CASSLAGQGSSYEQYF
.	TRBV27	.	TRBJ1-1	TGTGCCAGCAGATTATTGGGGGGAGGGACTGAAGCTTTCTTT	CASRLLGGGTEAFF
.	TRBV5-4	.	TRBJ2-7	TGTGCCAGCAGCTTGGGAGGGCCCCGATACGAGCAGTACTTC	CASSLGGPRYEQYF
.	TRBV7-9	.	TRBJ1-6	TGTGCCAGCAGCTTAGACCCCAATTCACCCCTCCACTTT	CASSLDPNSPLHF
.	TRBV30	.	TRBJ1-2	TGTGCCTGGAGCCTCGGGAAACCCTATGGCTACACCTTC	CAWSLGKPYGYTF
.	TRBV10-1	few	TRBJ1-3	TGCGCCAGCAGTGAAGGGACCTTCTCTGGAAACACCATATATTTT	CASSEGTFSGNTIYF
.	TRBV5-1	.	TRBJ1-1	TGCGCCAGCAGCATGACAAACACTGAAGCTTTCTTT	CASSMTNTEAFF